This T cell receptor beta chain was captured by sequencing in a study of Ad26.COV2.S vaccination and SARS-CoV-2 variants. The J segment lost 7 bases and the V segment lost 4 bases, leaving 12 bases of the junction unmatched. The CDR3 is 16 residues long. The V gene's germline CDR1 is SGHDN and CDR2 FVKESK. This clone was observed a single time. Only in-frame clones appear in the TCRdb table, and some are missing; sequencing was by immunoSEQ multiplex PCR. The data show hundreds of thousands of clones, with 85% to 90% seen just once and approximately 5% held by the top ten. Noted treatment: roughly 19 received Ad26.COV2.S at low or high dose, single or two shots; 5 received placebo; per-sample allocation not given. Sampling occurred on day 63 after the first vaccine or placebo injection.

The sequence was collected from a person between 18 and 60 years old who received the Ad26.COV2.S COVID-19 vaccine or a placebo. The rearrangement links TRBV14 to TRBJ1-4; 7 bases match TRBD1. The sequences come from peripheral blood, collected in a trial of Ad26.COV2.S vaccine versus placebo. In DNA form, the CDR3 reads TGTGCCAGCAGCCTTGACCCACAGGGGAGAAGTGAAAAACTGTTTTTT. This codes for CASSLDPQGRSEKLFF.